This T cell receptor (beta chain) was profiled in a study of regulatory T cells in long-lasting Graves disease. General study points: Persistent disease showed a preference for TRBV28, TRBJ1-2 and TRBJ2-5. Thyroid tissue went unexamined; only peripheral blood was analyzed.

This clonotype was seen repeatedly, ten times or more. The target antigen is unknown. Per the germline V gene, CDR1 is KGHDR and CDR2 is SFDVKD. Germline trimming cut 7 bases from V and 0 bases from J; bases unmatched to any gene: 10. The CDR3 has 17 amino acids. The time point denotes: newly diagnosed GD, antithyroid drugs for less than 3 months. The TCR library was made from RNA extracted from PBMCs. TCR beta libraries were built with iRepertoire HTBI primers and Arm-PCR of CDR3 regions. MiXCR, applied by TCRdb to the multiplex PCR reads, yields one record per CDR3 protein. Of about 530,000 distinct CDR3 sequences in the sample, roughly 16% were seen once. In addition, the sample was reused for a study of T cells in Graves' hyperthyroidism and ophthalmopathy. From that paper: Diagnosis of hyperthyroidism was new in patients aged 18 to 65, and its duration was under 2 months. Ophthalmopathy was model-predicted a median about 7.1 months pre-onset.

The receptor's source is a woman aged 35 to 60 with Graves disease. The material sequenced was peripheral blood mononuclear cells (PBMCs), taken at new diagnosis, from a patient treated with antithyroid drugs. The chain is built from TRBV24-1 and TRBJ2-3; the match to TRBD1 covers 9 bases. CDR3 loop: CATSQPGQGLSTDTQYF. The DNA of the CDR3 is TGTGCCACCAGCCAACCGGGACAGGGATTAAGCACAGATACGCAGTATTTT.